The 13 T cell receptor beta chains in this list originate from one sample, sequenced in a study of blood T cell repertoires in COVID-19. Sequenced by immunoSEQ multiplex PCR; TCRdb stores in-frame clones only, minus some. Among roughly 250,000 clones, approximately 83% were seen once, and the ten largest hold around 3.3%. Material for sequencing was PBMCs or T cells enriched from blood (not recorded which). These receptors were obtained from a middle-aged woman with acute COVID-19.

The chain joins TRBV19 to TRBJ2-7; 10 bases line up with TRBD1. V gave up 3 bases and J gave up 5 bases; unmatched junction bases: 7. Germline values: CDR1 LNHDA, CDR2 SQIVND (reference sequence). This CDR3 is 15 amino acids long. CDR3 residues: CASSMKGTGVHEQYF. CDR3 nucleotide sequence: TGTGCCAGTAGTATGAAGGGGACAGGGGTCCACGAGCAGTACTTC.

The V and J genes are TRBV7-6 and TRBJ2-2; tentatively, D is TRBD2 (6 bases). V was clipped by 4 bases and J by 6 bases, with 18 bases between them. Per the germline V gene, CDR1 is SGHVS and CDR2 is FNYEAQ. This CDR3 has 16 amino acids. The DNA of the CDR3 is TGTGCCAGCAGCTACCGACTAGATTCATCCGCCGGGGAGCTGTTTTTT. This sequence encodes CASSYRLDSSAGELFF.

CDR3 in amino acids: CSEGTGEEQFF. Written as DNA, the CDR3 is TGCAGTGAGGGGACTGGGGAAGAGCAGTTCTTC. The chain links TRBV20-1 to TRBJ2-1; TRBD2 is a possible D gene (6 bases). In germline, CDR1 is DFQATT, CDR2 SNEGSKA (reference sequence). Trimming took off 7 bases at V and 10 bases at J, with 14 bases between the two ends. The CDR3 sequence is 11 residues long.

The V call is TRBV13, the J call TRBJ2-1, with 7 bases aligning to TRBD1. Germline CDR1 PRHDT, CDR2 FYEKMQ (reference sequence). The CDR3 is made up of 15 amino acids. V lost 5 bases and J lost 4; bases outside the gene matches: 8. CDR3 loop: CASSRQGALYNEQFF. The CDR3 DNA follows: TGTGCCAGCAGCCGACAGGGCGCCCTTTACAATGAGCAGTTCTTC.

The CDR3 DNA is TGTGCCAGCAGCGTAGGCACAGGAGAAAAACTGTTTTTT. This gives the protein CASSVGTGEKLFF. The J gene is TRBJ1-4, the V gene TRBV9; a possible D gene is TRBD1 (5 bases). The ends were cut back, 0 bases at V and 8 bases at J, with 8 bases in the middle. Germline V lookup: CDR1 SGDLS, CDR2 YYNGEE. The CDR3 length is 13 residues.

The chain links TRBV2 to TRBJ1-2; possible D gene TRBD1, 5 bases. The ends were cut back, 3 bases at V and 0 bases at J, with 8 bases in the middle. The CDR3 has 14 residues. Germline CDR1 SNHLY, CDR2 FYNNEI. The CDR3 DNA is TGTGCCAGCAGTGAGGAGGGGACTAACTATGGCTACACCTTC. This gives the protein CASSEEGTNYGYTF.

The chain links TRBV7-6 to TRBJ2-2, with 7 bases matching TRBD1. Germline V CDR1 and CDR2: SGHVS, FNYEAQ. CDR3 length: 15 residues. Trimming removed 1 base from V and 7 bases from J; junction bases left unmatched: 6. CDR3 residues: CASSLEGATGGELFF. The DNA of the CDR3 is TGTGCCAGCAGCTTAGAGGGGGCGACGGGCGGGGAGCTGTTTTTT.

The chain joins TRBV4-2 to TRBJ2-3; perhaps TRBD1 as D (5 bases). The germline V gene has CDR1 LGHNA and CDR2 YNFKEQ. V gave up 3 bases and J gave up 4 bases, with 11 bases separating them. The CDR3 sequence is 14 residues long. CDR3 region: CASSHRAGADTQYF. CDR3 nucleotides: TGTGCCAGCAGCCACAGGGCCGGCGCAGATACGCAGTATTTT.

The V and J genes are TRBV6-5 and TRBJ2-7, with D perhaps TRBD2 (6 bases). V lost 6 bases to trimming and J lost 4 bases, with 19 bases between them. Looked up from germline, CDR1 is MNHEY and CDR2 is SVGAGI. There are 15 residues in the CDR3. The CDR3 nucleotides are TGTGCCAGCAGCCCCGGGACTCGTTCGGAGTACGAGCAGTACTTC. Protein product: CASSPGTRSEYEQYF.

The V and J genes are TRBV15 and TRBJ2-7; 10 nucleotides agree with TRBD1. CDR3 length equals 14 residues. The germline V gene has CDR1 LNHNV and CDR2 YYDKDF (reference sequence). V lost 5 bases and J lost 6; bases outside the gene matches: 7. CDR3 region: CATSLGTGVSEQYF. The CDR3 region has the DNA TGTGCCACCAGCTTAGGGACAGGGGTCAGCGAGCAGTACTTC. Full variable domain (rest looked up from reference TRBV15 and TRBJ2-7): DAMVIQNPRYQVTQFGKPVTLSCSQTLNHNVMYWYQQKSSQAPKLLFHYYDKDFNNEADTPDNFQSRRPNTSFCFLDIRSPGLGDTAMYLCATSLGTGVSEQYFGPGTRLTVT.

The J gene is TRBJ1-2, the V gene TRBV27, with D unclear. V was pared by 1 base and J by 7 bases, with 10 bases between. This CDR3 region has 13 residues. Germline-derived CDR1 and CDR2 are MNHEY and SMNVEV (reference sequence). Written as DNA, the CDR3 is TGTGCCAGCAGTTTATTGGCATTTGGTGGCTACACCTTC. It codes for CASSLLAFGGYTF.

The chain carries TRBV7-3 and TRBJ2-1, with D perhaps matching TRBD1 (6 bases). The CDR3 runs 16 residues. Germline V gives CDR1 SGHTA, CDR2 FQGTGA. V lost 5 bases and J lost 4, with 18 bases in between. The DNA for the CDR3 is TGTGCCAGCAGCCCAAACGGACCCAGGGGTTACAATGAGCAGTTCTTC. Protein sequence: CASSPNGPRGYNEQFF.

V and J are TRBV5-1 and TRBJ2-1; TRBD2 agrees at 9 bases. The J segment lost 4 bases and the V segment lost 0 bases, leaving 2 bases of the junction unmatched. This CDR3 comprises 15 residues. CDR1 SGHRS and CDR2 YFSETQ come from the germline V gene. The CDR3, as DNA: TGCGCCAGCAGCTTGGCTAGCGGGATATACAATGAGCAGTTCTTC. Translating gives CASSLASGIYNEQFF.